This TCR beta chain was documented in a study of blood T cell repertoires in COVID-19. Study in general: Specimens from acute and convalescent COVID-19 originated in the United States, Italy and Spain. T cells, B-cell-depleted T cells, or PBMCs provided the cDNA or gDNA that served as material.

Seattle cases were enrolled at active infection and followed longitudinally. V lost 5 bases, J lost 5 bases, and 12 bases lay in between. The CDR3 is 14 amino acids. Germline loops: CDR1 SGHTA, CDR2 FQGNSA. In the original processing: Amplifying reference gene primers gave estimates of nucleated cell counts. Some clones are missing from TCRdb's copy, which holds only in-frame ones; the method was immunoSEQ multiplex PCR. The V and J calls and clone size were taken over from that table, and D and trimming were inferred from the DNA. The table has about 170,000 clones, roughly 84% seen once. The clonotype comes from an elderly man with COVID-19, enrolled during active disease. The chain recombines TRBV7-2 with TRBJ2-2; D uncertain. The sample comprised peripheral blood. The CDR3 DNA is TGTGCCAGCAGCCCCTTAAGACTTACCGGGGAGCTGTTTTTT. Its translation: CASSPLRLTGELFF.